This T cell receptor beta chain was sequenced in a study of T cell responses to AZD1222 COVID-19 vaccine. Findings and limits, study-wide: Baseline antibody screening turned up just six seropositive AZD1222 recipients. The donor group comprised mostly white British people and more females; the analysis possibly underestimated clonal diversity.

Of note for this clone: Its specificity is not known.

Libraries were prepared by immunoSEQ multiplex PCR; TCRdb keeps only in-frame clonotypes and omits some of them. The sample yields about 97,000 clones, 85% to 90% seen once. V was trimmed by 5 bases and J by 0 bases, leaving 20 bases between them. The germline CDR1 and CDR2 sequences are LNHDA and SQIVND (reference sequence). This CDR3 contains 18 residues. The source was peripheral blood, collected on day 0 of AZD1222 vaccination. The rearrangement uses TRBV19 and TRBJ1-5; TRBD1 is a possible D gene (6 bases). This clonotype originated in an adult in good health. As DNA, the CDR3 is TGTGCCAGTAGTCTACAGGGTTATGGAAGAAATAGCAATCAGCCCCAGCATTTT. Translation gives CASSLQGYGRNSNQPQHF.